These T cell receptor beta chains were read from a single sample in a study of blood T cell repertoires in COVID-19. Using immunoSEQ multiplex PCR, the repertoire was profiled, and TCRdb retains in-frame clones only, with some absent. The sample lists roughly 220,000 clones, approximately 80% occurring once. The material sequenced was peripheral blood. All receptors derive from a woman between 40 and 50 years old who had recovered from COVID-19. CDR3s include the opening cysteine and the closing phenylalanine or tryptophan. A D gene is named only where the DNA matches it firmly. Clone size appears in some rows only: once, few, many, or a class for an expanded clone.

size: .
J: TRBJ1-1
D: .
V: TRBV10-3
DNA: TGTGCCATCAGTGGTCTCAGCGACACTGAAGCTTTCTTT
CDR3: CAISGLSDTEAFF

size: once
J: TRBJ2-5
D: TRBD2
V: TRBV5-1
DNA: TGCGCCAGCAGCTTGGCCCCTAGCGGGGGCCAAGAGACCCAGTACTTC
CDR3: CASSLAPSGGQETQYF

size: .
J: TRBJ2-2
D: .
V: TRBV2
DNA: TGTGCCAGCAGTTTACAGGGTAACACCGGGGAGCTGTTTTTT
CDR3: CASSLQGNTGELFF

size: .
J: TRBJ1-4
D: .
V: TRBV5-8
DNA: TGTGCCAGCAGCTTGGGCTCAAACCAGGGAAATGAAAAACTGTTTTTT
CDR3: CASSLGSNQGNEKLFF

size: .
J: TRBJ2-1
D: TRBD2
V: TRBV3-1/TRBV3-2
DNA: TGTGCCAGCAGCTCTCCAACTAGCGGGGAGTACAATGAGCAGTTCTTC
CDR3: CASSSPTSGEYNEQFF

size: once
J: TRBJ1-2
D: .
V: TRBV29-1
DNA: TGCAGCGTTCTAGGGGTTCGAGGCTACACCTTC
CDR3: CSVLGVRGYTF

size: .
J: TRBJ2-5
D: TRBD1
V: TRBV29-1
DNA: TGCAGCGTTCCGGACAGGGTTAGAGAGACCCAGTACTTC
CDR3: CSVPDRVRETQYF

size: .
J: TRBJ2-3
D: TRBD2
V: TRBV5-6
DNA: TGTGCCAGCAGCCTGATATCGGGGGGGCCGGATACGCAGTATTTT
CDR3: CASSLISGGPDTQYF

size: .
J: TRBJ1-1
D: .
V: TRBV9
DNA: TGTGCCAGCAGCGTAGAGGGGGGGCGGCCAGCTTTCTTT
CDR3: CASSVEGGRPAFF

size: .
J: TRBJ2-5
D: .
V: TRBV18
DNA: TGTGCCAGCTCACCGAGGGGGTCTCAGAGGCAAGAGACCCAGTACTTC
CDR3: CASSPRGSQRQETQYF

size: .
J: TRBJ1-4
D: .
V: TRBV19
DNA: TGTGCCAGTAGTGCCCAGTCTGCTAATGAAAAACTGTTTTTT
CDR3: CASSAQSANEKLFF

size: .
J: TRBJ1-2
D: .
V: TRBV9
DNA: TGTGCCAGCAGCTACGAGGCCAGCAATTTCGGCTACACCTTC
CDR3: CASSYEASNFGYTF

size: .
J: TRBJ2-5
D: .
V: TRBV3-1/TRBV3-2
DNA: TGTGCCAGCAGCCAAGATTGGGCCGGGGGGCTTCAGGAGGAGACCCAGTACTTC
CDR3: CASSQDWAGGLQEETQYF

size: .
J: TRBJ1-1
D: TRBD1
V: TRBV7-9
DNA: TGTGCCAGCAGCTTCGGGACAGGGGGCTTTGAAGCTTTCTTT
CDR3: CASSFGTGGFEAFF

size: .
J: TRBJ1-1
D: .
V: TRBV5-1
DNA: TGCGCCAGCCGGTGGGGGGAGACTGAAGCTTTCTTT
CDR3: CASRWGETEAFF

size: .
J: TRBJ1-1
D: .
V: TRBV5-1
DNA: TGCGCCAGCAGCTTGGTCGCCCTCTCGGAGACTGAAGCTTTCTTT
CDR3: CASSLVALSETEAFF

size: .
J: TRBJ1-1
D: .
V: TRBV12-1
DNA: .
CDR3: CASSFGKGADDTEAFF

size: .
J: TRBJ1-1
D: .
V: TRBV3-1/TRBV3-2
DNA: TGTGCCAGCAGTCAATCAGACAAGCTTAACACTGAAGCTTTCTTT
CDR3: CASSQSDKLNTEAFF

size: .
J: TRBJ1-3
D: TRBD1
V: TRBV9
DNA: TGTGCCAGCAGCGTAGACAGGGGAGGAAACACCATATATTTT
CDR3: CASSVDRGGNTIYF

size: .
J: TRBJ2-3
D: TRBD2
V: TRBV7-9
DNA: TGTGCCAGCAGTACGGCCAGCGGGGGGAAGAGGGATACGCAGTATTTT
CDR3: CASSTASGGKRDTQYF

size: .
J: TRBJ1-2
D: .
V: TRBV6-2/TRBV6-3
DNA: TGTGCCAGCAGTTACAGGGGATGGGATGGCTACACCTTC
CDR3: CASSYRGWDGYTF

size: once
J: TRBJ1-4
D: .
V: TRBV12-1
DNA: TGTGCCAGGACCGGGACAGGGGATGAAAAACTGTTTTTT
CDR3: CARTGTGDEKLFF

size: .
J: TRBJ2-3
D: TRBD2
V: TRBV15
DNA: TGTGCCACCAGCAGAGGAGGGACTAGCGGGTTGACAGATACGCAGTATTTT
CDR3: CATSRGGTSGLTDTQYF

size: .
J: TRBJ1-2
D: .
V: TRBV10-1
DNA: TGCGCCAGCAGTGAGGGGGGGGCGTGCTATGGCTACACCTTC
CDR3: CASSEGGACYGYTF

size: .
J: TRBJ1-2
D: .
V: TRBV29-1
DNA: TGCAGCGTTGAGTTCCCACAGCCGTATGGCTACACCTTC
CDR3: CSVEFPQPYGYTF

size: once
J: TRBJ2-3
D: .
V: TRBV10-1
DNA: TGCGCCAGCAGTGCAGGGTGGAGGGTTACAGATACGCAGTATTTT
CDR3: CASSAGWRVTDTQYF

size: .
J: TRBJ2-2
D: .
V: TRBV19
DNA: TGTGCCAGTAGTATAAGGGCGGGCACCGGGGAGCTGTTTTTT
CDR3: CASSIRAGTGELFF

size: .
J: TRBJ2-4
D: TRBD2
V: TRBV2
DNA: TGTGCCAGCAGTGACCAGCGGGGGGGCAAAAACATTCAGTACTTC
CDR3: CASSDQRGGKNIQYF

size: few
J: TRBJ1-2
D: .
V: TRBV11-2
DNA: TGTGCCAGCAGCCCACAGGGTCCTGGCTACACCTTC
CDR3: CASSPQGPGYTF

size: .
J: TRBJ1-4
D: .
V: TRBV7-2
DNA: TGTGCCAGCAGCCCTTTAGGAGTCGGGGGTGAAAAACTGTTTTTT
CDR3: CASSPLGVGGEKLFF

size: .
J: TRBJ2-5
D: TRBD1
V: TRBV5-1
DNA: TGCGCCAGCAGCTGGACAGGGGGAGAGACCCAGTACTTC
CDR3: CASSWTGGETQYF

size: .
J: TRBJ1-1
D: .
V: TRBV12-3/TRBV12-4
DNA: TGTGCCAGCAGTCCAGGGTTCGGTGAAGCTTTCTTT
CDR3: CASSPGFGEAFF

size: once
J: TRBJ1-1
D: .
V: TRBV21-1
DNA: TGTGCCAGCAGCAAAGGTGGGACAGGGGTCCTGAACACTGAAGCTTTCTTT
CDR3: CASSKGGTGVLNTEAFF

size: .
J: TRBJ1-1
D: TRBD1
V: TRBV5-5
DNA: TGTGCCAGCAGCTTGTTGGTCGGGACAGTTTCGGACACTGAAGCTTTCTTT
CDR3: CASSLLVGTVSDTEAFF

size: .
J: TRBJ1-5
D: .
V: TRBV5-5
DNA: TGTGCCAGCAGCTTAGGAGATCAGCCCCAGCATTTT
CDR3: CASSLGDQPQHF

size: .
J: TRBJ2-2
D: TRBD2
V: TRBV5-4
DNA: TGTGCCAGCAGCTTGGAAGGCGGCGGGGGGATCATCGGGGAGCTGTTTTTT
CDR3: CASSLEGGGGIIGELFF

size: .
J: TRBJ2-2
D: .
V: TRBV24-1
DNA: TGTGCCACCAGTGGGCAGGTCACCGGGGAGCTGTTTTTT
CDR3: CATSGQVTGELFF

size: .
J: TRBJ2-7
D: .
V: TRBV5-4
DNA: TGTGCCAGCAGCTTGGTAGGGGCCAACGAGCAGTACTTC
CDR3: CASSLVGANEQYF

size: .
J: TRBJ1-4
D: TRBD1
V: TRBV6-5
DNA: TGTGCCAGCAGTACCGGGACAGCAACTAATGAAAAACTGTTTTTT
CDR3: CASSTGTATNEKLFF

size: .
J: TRBJ1-5
D: TRBD1
V: TRBV19
DNA: TGTGCCAGTAGTGCCCCGCAGGGGGCTTGGGAGGCTCAGCCCCAGCATTTT
CDR3: CASSAPQGAWEAQPQHF

size: few
J: TRBJ1-5
D: .
V: TRBV10-3
DNA: TGTGCCATCAGTGAATCAACCGGGACAAGACAGCCCCAGCATTTT
CDR3: CAISESTGTRQPQHF